Sequencing of this TCR beta chain was carried out in a study of T cell repertoires in MIS-A myocarditis. The V gene's germline CDR1 is SEHNR and CDR2 FQNEAQ (reference sequence). This CDR3 is 15 amino acids long. V was trimmed by 1 base and J by 1 base, leaving 10 bases between them. Measured with immunoSEQ multiplex PCR; TCRdb has only the in-frame clones, and not every one. The sample lists 10,000 to 13,000 clones; about 83% were seen once. The TCR originated in a man aged 18-30 years with fulminant myocarditis from multisystem inflammatory syndrome in adults (MIS-A) after COVID-19. The material sequenced was right ventricle heart tissue obtained at autopsy. The chain links TRBV7-9 to TRBJ1-2; D is unresolved. CDR3 coding DNA: TGTGCCAGCAGCTTAGTGGGCTTGGATAACTATGGCTACACCTTC. Translation: CASSLVGLDNYGYTF. Looking up the rest from reference TRBV7-9 and TRBJ1-2 gives the full variable domain: DTGVSQNPRHKITKRGQNVTFRCDPISEHNRLYWYRQTLGQGPEFLTYFQNEAQLEKSRLLSDRFSAERPKGSFSTLEIQRTEQGDSAMYLCASSLVGLDNYGYTFGSGTRLTVV.